Described below is a single TCR beta chain sequence and its context. This sample was included in a study of shared clonotypes between healthy human individuals. Overall study context: The study used three CD4 naive, three CD4 memory, two CD8 naive and one CD8 memory plate per donor.

The V end was cut by 0 bases, the J end by 3 bases, with 10 bases between. Germline-derived CDR1 and CDR2 are SGHRS and YFSETQ. The CDR3 is 14 amino acids. The protocol was immunoSEQ multiplex PCR, while the TCRdb copy is restricted to in-frame clones and leaves out a portion. The repertoire includes millions of clones, roughly 96% of them detected once, and 0.1% to 0.15% sits in the top ten. The sequence was obtained from a man aged 18 to 30 in good health. The chain links TRBV5-1 to TRBJ2-7; maybe TRBD1 (5 bases). Sequencing used naive CD4+ T cells sorted from blood. Specified subset: CD45RA+ positively selected. CDR3 nucleotides: TGCGCCAGCAGCTTGGCCACAGGCGTCTACGAGCAGTACTTC. The encoded protein is CASSLATGVYEQYF.